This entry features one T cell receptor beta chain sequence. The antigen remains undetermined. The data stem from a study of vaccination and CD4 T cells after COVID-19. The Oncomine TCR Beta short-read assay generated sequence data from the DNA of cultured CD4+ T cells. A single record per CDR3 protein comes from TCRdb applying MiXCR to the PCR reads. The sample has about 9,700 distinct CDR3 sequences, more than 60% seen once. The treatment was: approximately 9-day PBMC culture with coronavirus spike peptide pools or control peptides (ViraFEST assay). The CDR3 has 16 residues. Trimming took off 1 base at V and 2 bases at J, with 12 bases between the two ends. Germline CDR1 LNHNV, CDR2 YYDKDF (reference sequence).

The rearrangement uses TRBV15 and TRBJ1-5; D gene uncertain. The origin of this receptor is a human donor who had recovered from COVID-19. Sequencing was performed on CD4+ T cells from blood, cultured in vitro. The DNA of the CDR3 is TGTGCCACCAGCAGAGCCAGAGGGTTAGGCAATCAGCCCCAGCATTTT. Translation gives CATSRARGLGNQPQHF.